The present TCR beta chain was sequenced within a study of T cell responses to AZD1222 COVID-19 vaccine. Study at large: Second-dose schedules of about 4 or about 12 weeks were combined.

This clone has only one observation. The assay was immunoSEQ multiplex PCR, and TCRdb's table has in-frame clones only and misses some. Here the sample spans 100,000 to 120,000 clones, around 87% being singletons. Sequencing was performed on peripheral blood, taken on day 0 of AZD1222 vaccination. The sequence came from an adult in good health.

The chain's CDR3 is CASSAQGPHSNQPQHF. For the CDR3, the DNA is TGTGCCAGCAGTGCGCAGGGGCCGCATAGCAATCAGCCCCAGCATTTT. This chain joins TRBV2 and TRBJ1-5, with D perhaps TRBD1 (6 bases). This CDR3 region has 16 residues. Germline V gives CDR1 SNHLY, CDR2 FYNNEI. V shed 4 bases and J shed 0 bases, with 13 bases lying between them.